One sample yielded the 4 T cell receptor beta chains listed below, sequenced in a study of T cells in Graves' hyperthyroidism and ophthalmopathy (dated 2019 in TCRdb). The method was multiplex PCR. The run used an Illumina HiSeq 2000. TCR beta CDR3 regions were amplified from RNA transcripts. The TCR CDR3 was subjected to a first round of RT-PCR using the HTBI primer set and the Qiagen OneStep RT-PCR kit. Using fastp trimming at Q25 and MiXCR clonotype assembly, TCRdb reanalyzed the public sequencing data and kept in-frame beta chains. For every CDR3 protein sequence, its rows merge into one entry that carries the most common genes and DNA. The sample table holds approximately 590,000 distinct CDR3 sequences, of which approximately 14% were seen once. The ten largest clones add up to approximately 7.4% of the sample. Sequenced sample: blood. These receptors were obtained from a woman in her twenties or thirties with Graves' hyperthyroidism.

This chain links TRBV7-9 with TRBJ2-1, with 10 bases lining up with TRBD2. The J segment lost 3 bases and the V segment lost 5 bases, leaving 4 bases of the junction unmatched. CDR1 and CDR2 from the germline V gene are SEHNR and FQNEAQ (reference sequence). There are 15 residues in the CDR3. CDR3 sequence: CASSPLAGDYNEQFF. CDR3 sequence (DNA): TGTGCCAGCAGCCCCCTAGCGGGAGACTACAATGAGCAGTTCTTC.

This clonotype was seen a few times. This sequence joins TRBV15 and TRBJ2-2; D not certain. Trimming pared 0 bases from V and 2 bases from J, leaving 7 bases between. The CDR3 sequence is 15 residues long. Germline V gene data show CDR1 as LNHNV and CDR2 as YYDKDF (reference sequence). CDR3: CATSRELLNTGELFF. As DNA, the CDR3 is TGTGCCACCAGCAGAGAACTCCTAAACACCGGGGAGCTGTTTTTT. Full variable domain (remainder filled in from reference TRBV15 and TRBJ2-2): DAMVIQNPRYQVTQFGKPVTLSCSQTLNHNVMYWYQQKSSQAPKLLFHYYDKDFNNEADTPDNFQSRRPNTSFCFLDIRSPGLGDTAMYLCATSRELLNTGELFFGEGSRLTVL.

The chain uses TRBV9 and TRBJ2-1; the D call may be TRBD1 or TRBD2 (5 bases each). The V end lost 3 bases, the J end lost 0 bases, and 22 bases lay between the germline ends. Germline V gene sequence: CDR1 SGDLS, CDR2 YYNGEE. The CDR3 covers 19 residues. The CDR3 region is CASSASGTLISSSYNEQFF. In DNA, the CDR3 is TGTGCCAGCAGCGCGTCCGGGACCCTAATCTCGAGCTCCTACAATGAGCAGTTCTTC.

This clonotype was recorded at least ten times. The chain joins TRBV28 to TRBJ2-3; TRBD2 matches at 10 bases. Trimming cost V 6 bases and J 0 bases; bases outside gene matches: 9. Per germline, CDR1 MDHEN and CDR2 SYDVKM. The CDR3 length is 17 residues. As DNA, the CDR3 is TGTGCCAGCAGCCTTCTAGCGGGAGTCGCTAGCACAGATACGCAGTATTTT. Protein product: CASSLLAGVASTDTQYF.